The 8 T cell receptor beta chains listed next were all sequenced from one sample in a study of cytomegalovirus exposure and HLA in healthy donors. The PCR employed 60 Vbeta primers together with 13 Jbeta primers. The method was immunoSEQ multiplex PCR; TCRdb's version includes in-frame clones alone and lacks a portion of them. The table lists about 250,000 clones, around four fifths of them singletons. Sequencing input: PBMCs. The receptors derive from a boy under 18 in good health and CMV-seronegative.

This clone was seen just once. The rearrangement links TRBV7-8 to TRBJ1-4; D gene uncertain. This CDR3 region has 14 residues. From germline, CDR1 is SGHVS and CDR2 FQNEAQ. Trimming took off 4 bases at V and 8 bases at J, with 14 bases between the two ends. CDR3 nucleotide sequence: TGTGCCAGCAGCTCCGGGGTGTCGGGAGAAAAACTGTTTTTT. Translation gives CASSSGVSGEKLFF.

The CDR3 loop reads CSVWTGGYTF. The CDR3 region has the DNA TGCAGCGTCTGGACAGGGGGCTACACCTTC. The gene calls are TRBV29-1 and TRBJ1-2; TRBD1 matches 8 bases. V was pared by 6 bases and J by 8 bases, with 2 bases of the junction left unmatched. Germline values: CDR1 SQVTM, CDR2 ANQGSEA. The CDR3 length is 10 residues. Full variable domain (rest looked up from reference TRBV29-1 and TRBJ1-2): SAVISQKPSRDICQRGTSLTIQCQVDSQVTMMFWYRQQPGQSLTLIATANQGSEATYESGFVIDKFPISRPNLTFSTLTVSNMSPEDSSIYLCSVWTGGYTFGSGTRLTVV.

The chain combines TRBV2 with TRBJ2-1, with a weak D call TRBD2 (6 bases). The CDR3 sequence is 15 residues long. From germline, CDR1 is SNHLY and CDR2 FYNNEI. Trimming shortened V by 6 bases and J by 7 bases, and 19 bases separated the two germline ends. CDR3 amino acids: CASRVGDSAENEQFF. Here the CDR3 DNA reads TGTGCCAGCAGGGTTGGGGACTCCGCGGAGAATGAGCAGTTCTTC.

The chain recombines TRBV6-6 with TRBJ1-6, with a possible D match to TRBD1 (5 bases). Germline V gene data show CDR1 as MNHNY and CDR2 as SVGAGI (reference sequence). V shed 0 bases and J shed 5 bases, with 11 bases lying between them. This CDR3 region has 16 residues. The CDR3: CASSYSLQTDNSPLHF. The CDR3, as DNA: TGTGCCAGCAGTTACTCGCTTCAGACAGATAATTCACCCCTCCACTTT.

This chain joins TRBV30 and TRBJ2-2; the D is unclear. V was cut by 4 bases and J by 7 bases, with 13 bases left in between. Germline V lookup: CDR1 GTSNPN, CDR2 SVGIG (reference sequence). The CDR3 loop spans 13 amino acids. The CDR3 DNA follows: TGTGCCTGGAACCCAAGAGGTGTCGGGGAGCTGTTTTTT. Protein: CAWNPRGVGELFF.

The chain joins TRBV27 to TRBJ2-2, with D perhaps TRBD2 (6 bases). The CDR3 is 17 amino acids. V lost 0 bases to trimming and J lost 0 bases, with 11 bases between them. In germline, CDR1 is MNHEY, CDR2 SMNVEV (reference sequence). CDR3 sequence (DNA): TGTGCCAGCAGTTTATCGGCTAGCGCCTCGAACACCGGGGAGCTGTTTTTT. Translation gives CASSLSASASNTGELFF.

This rearrangement joins TRBV27 to TRBJ1-1, with 7 nucleotides matching TRBD1. This CDR3 region has 16 residues. The germline CDR1 and CDR2 sequences are MNHEY and SMNVEV (reference sequence). V lost 3 bases to trimming and J lost 6 bases; unmatched junction nucleotides: 13. In DNA form, the CDR3 reads TGTGCCAGCAGTTTCGTCCAGTCAGGGGGAAAGTCTGAAGCTTTCTTT. Its translation is CASSFVQSGGKSEAFF.

The chain joins TRBV19 to TRBJ2-7; TRBD1 matches at 11 bases. After removal of 7 bases from V and 6 bases from J, the junction contained 5 bases not matched to a gene. From germline, CDR1 is LNHDA and CDR2 SQIVND (reference sequence). The CDR3 loop spans 13 amino acids. CDR3 DNA: TGTGCCAGTATGGGGGACAGGGGGTCCGAGCAGTACTTC. Translation gives CASMGDRGSEQYF.